Following are 29 T cell receptor beta chains from one sample sequenced in a study of T cell clonotyping in hematopoietic cell transplantation. As to time point: recipient sample about 28 days before transplant, after cytoreduction. Sequencing was performed with immunoSEQ multiplex PCR; in TCRdb, only in-frame clones are kept and a portion is missing. The data hold roughly 45,000 clones, with approximately 90% observed a single time. This specimen consisted of peripheral blood mononuclear cells, obtained before stem cell transplant. These receptors originate from a man in his fifties or sixties with biphenotypic leukemia. Some clones in this sample may be carry-over from other donors' samples.

The CDR3 nucleotides are TGTGCCAGCACCTCCAGTGAGGGGCAAGACGAGCAGTACTTC. It translates to CASTSSEGQDEQYF. V gene TRBV2 combines with J gene TRBJ2-7; D may match TRBD1 or TRBD2 (5 bases each). The germline V and J ends were trimmed by 7 bases and 5 bases, with 18 bases remaining between them. Germline V gene sequence: CDR1 SNHLY, CDR2 FYNNEI. The CDR3 totals 14 residues. The entire variable domain, with the rest obtained from reference TRBV2 and TRBJ2-7, is as follows: EPEVTQTPSHQVTQMGQEVILRCVPISNHLYFYWYRQILGQKVEFLVSFYNNEISEKSEIFDDQFSVERPDGSNFTLKIRSTKLEDSAMYFCASTSSEGQDEQYFGPGTRLTVT.

Written as DNA, the CDR3 is TGCGCCAGCAGCTTGTCGTCTAGCGGGGTATCCTACGAGCAGTACTTC. It specifies CASSLSSSGVSYEQYF. This chain joins TRBV5-1 and TRBJ2-7; 9 bases are a match to TRBD2. Trimming took 1 base from V and 1 from J; bases not matched to a gene: 6. The CDR3 is made up of 16 amino acids. Germline lookup yields CDR1 SGHRS and CDR2 YFSETQ.

The chain links TRBV7-2 to TRBJ2-3; no clear D. CDR1 SGHTA and CDR2 FQGNSA come from the germline V gene. Deletions cut 6 bases from V and 2 bases from J, with 3 bases between. This CDR3 has 11 residues. DNA of the CDR3: TGTGCCAGCAGAATCACAGATACGCAGTATTTT. Protein sequence: CASRITDTQYF.

V usage is TRBV7-3 and J usage is TRBJ2-3, with D perhaps matching TRBD2 (6 bases). This CDR3 has 15 amino acids. The germline gives CDR1 SGHTA, CDR2 FQGTGA. The ends were cut back, 2 bases at V and 2 bases at J, with 11 bases in the middle. This CDR3 is CASSLSGVNTDTQYF. The CDR3 DNA is TGTGCCAGCAGCTTATCGGGAGTCAACACAGATACGCAGTATTTT.

The genes are TRBV2 and TRBJ2-7; 14 positions match TRBD2. Germline lookup yields CDR1 SNHLY and CDR2 FYNNEI. The CDR3 runs 16 residues. With 6 bases clipped from V and 4 bases from J, the junction kept 8 bases outside the gene matches. The CDR3, as DNA: TGTGCCAGCAGACAAGGGACTAGCGGGAGTTCGTACGAGCAGTACTTC. Translation gives CASRQGTSGSSYEQYF.

The rearrangement joins TRBV5-1 to TRBJ1-1; D remains ambiguous. Germline CDR1 is SGHRS and CDR2 is YFSETQ. The ends were cut back, 4 bases at V and 0 bases at J, with 10 bases in the middle. The CDR3 is 14 residues long. The CDR3 region is CASSPSIMNTEAFF. CDR3 coding DNA: TGCGCCAGCAGCCCCTCGATAATGAACACTGAAGCTTTCTTT.

The chain uses TRBV5-1 and TRBJ1-1; TRBD1 is a possible D gene (6 bases). Germline assignment: CDR1 SGHRS and CDR2 YFSETQ. The length of the CDR3 is 14 residues. Trimming stripped 2 bases from V and 3 bases from J, with 11 bases between. CDR3 bases: TGCGCCAGCAGCTTAGCGACAGGCGACACTGAAGCTTTCTTT. Protein: CASSLATGDTEAFF.

The gene calls are TRBV19 and TRBJ1-1; perhaps TRBD1 as D (5 bases). V was cut by 6 bases and J by 3 bases, with 14 bases left in between. CDR1 and CDR2 from the germline V gene are LNHDA and SQIVND (reference sequence). The CDR3 extends over 14 amino acids. The CDR3 DNA reads as TGTGCCAGTAGCCCCCCGGGGGAATACACTGAAGCTTTCTTT. Translating gives CASSPPGEYTEAFF.

This chain uses TRBV9 with TRBJ2-6, with TRBD1 matching 10 bases. CDR1 and CDR2 (germline): SGDLS, YYNGEE. The CDR3 runs 18 residues. Losses at the gene ends were 3 bases for V and 0 bases for J; bases not matched to a gene: 6. The CDR3 coding sequence is TGTGCCAGCAGCGGGACAGGGGGTCTAAGCTCTGGGGCCAACGTCCTGACTTTC. Translating gives CASSGTGGLSSGANVLTF.

The V gene is TRBV7-3, the J gene TRBJ1-1; TRBD1 agrees at 7 bases. The germline CDR1 and CDR2 sequences are SGHTA and FQGTGA. With 0 bases clipped from V and 4 bases from J, the junction kept 2 bases outside the gene matches. CDR3 length: 14 amino acids. The CDR3 bases are TGTGCCAGCAGCTTAACAGGGGGCGGCACTGAAGCTTTCTTT. This codes for CASSLTGGGTEAFF.

The chain recombines TRBV28 with TRBJ1-1; no clear D gene. Germline-derived CDR1 and CDR2 are MDHEN and SYDVKM. Trimming took 5 bases from V and 4 from J, leaving 11 bases between them. The CDR3 covers 13 residues. The DNA of the CDR3 is TGTGCCAGCAGTCTCTCCAGACGCACTGAAGCTTTCTTT. It codes for CASSLSRRTEAFF.

The chain carries TRBV7-9 and TRBJ1-5; D might be TRBD1 (5 bases). Trimming removed 4 bases at V and 1 base at J, with 5 bases between. The CDR3 loop spans 13 amino acids. Germline V gene sequence: CDR1 SEHNR, CDR2 FQNEAQ (reference sequence). The CDR3 reads CASSSGSNQPQHF. CDR3 nucleotides: TGTGCCAGCAGCTCAGGGAGCAATCAGCCCCAGCATTTT.

The V call is TRBV30, the J call TRBJ1-2; 10 bases map to TRBD1. With 3 bases clipped from V and 4 bases from J, the junction kept 11 bases outside the gene matches. CDR3 length: 16 amino acids. Looked up from germline, CDR1 is GTSNPN and CDR2 is SVGIG (reference sequence). CDR3 bases: TGTGCCTGGAGCTGGGGACAGGGGTCCTCGTCCTATGGCTACACCTTC. Translated, it gives CAWSWGQGSSSYGYTF.

V and J are TRBV30 and TRBJ1-5; D uncertain. The V end was cut by 4 bases, the J end by 2 bases, with 12 bases between. This CDR3 is built from 14 residues. Germline loops: CDR1 GTSNPN, CDR2 SVGIG (reference sequence). For the CDR3, the DNA is TGTGCCTGGACGACGGGCGGGGGCAATCAGCCCCAGCATTTT. It translates to CAWTTGGGNQPQHF.

The genes are TRBV30 and TRBJ2-7; no firm D call. Germline CDR1 is GTSNPN and CDR2 is SVGIG (reference sequence). The V gene lost 0 bases and the J gene lost 4 bases, with 22 bases spanning the gap. This CDR3 spans 17 amino acids. The CDR3, as DNA: TGTGCCTGGAGTGTATTCCCCGCAGTCCTCAAGGAATACGAGCAGTACTTC. Translation: CAWSVFPAVLKEYEQYF.

In its sample, this clone was seen a few times. The chain carries TRBV6-1 and TRBJ1-1; 7 nucleotides line up with TRBD1. Germline V gene data show CDR1 as MNHNS and CDR2 as SASEGT. This CDR3 spans 14 amino acids. Trimming removed 7 bases from V and 4 bases from J; junction bases left unmatched: 9. CDR3 sequence (DNA): TGTGCCAGCATCTTACAGGGGCAAAGCACTGAAGCTTTCTTT. Protein: CASILQGQSTEAFF.

The chain is built from TRBV7-3 and TRBJ2-7; 7 bases are shared with TRBD2. The CDR3 contains 13 residues. The germline CDR1 and CDR2 sequences are SGHTA and FQGTGA. V trimming: 5 bases; J trimming: 3 bases; junction bases outside the gene matches: 4. CDR3 region: CASSPGGLYEQYF. The DNA for the CDR3 is TGTGCCAGCAGCCCGGGAGGTCTCTACGAGCAGTACTTC.

This clone was seen a handful of times. The chain carries TRBV5-1 and TRBJ1-1, with 7 bases fitting TRBD1. Germline V gene data show CDR1 as SGHRS and CDR2 as YFSETQ. The CDR3 contains 16 residues. The trim removed 0 bases at V and 0 bases at J, leaving 5 bases unmatched. CDR3 nucleotides: TGCGCCAGCAGCTTGGCCGGGACAGATTTGAACACTGAAGCTTTCTTT. Its translation: CASSLAGTDLNTEAFF.

The gene calls are TRBV11-2 and TRBJ2-2; the D gene could be TRBD1 or TRBD2 (6 bases each). Germline V lookup: CDR1 SGHAT, CDR2 FQNNGV. CDR3 length: 14 amino acids. V lost 6 bases and J lost 7, with 15 bases in between. CDR3 nucleotide sequence: TGTGCCAGCAGGACCGGGGGCTCTGTCGGGGAGCTGTTTTTT. Its translation: CASRTGGSVGELFF.

This clone has a single count. The chain employs TRBV5-1 and TRBJ1-2, with D maybe TRBD1 (6 bases). V was trimmed by 2 bases and J by 7 bases, leaving 15 bases between them. The CDR3 contains 14 residues. Germline V gene sequence: CDR1 SGHRS, CDR2 YFSETQ. This CDR3 is CASSFFGGAGGYTF. The CDR3 DNA is TGCGCCAGCAGCTTCTTCGGGGGGGCAGGTGGCTACACCTTC.

The chain carries TRBV28 and TRBJ2-7; the D is unclear. CDR1 and CDR2 (germline): MDHEN, SYDVKM. V was clipped by 6 bases and J by 4 bases, with 22 bases between them. The CDR3 totals 16 residues. The CDR3, as DNA: TGTGCCAGCAGCCCTACGGGCGGTAGTTCCTCTTACGAGCAGTACTTC. It translates to CASSPTGGSSSYEQYF.

The chain links TRBV30 to TRBJ1-2, with TRBD1 as a possible D gene (6 bases). This CDR3 comprises 13 residues. Germline V CDR1 and CDR2: GTSNPN, SVGIG (reference sequence). V lost 4 bases to trimming and J lost 4 bases, with 13 bases between them. The CDR3 DNA reads as TGTGCCTGGAAGCTAGGACAGAGCTATGGCTACACCTTC. Amino acids: CAWKLGQSYGYTF.

The chain combines TRBV7-2 with TRBJ1-1; TRBD1 aligns across 7 bases. Germline V gives CDR1 SGHTA, CDR2 FQGNSA. V gave up 5 bases and J gave up 2 bases; unmatched junction bases: 5. The length of the CDR3 is 14 residues. As DNA, the CDR3 is TGTGCCAGCAGCCCTGGGACAGCCAACACTGAAGCTTTCTTT. It specifies CASSPGTANTEAFF. Using reference TRBV7-2 and TRBJ1-1 for the parts outside the CDR3, the full variable domain is GAGVSQSPSNKVTEKGKDVELRCDPISGHTALYWYRQSLGQGLEFLIYFQGNSAPDKSGLPSDRFSAERTGGSVSTLTIQRTQQEDSAVYLCASSPGTANTEAFFGQGTRLTVV.

Points on this clone: At one end, the junction sequence differs from germline, possibly due to a read error. V is TRBV7-7 and J is TRBJ2-1, with 12 bases matching TRBD2. CDR3 length: 15 residues. CDR1 is SSHAT, CDR2 FNYEAQ, per germline (reference sequence). The CDR3 DNA reads as TGTGCTAGCAGTCCTGGACTAGCGGGAATGAAAGAGCAGTTCTTC. It specifies CASSPGLAGMKEQFF.

This clone was seen a handful of times. V gene TRBV19 combines with J gene TRBJ1-1; weak D call: TRBD1 (6 bases). V gave up 6 bases and J gave up 3 bases, with 14 bases separating them. The CDR3 covers 14 residues. In germline, CDR1 is LNHDA, CDR2 SQIVND (reference sequence). The CDR3: CASRGTGWDTEAFF. The CDR3 coding sequence is TGTGCCAGTAGGGGAACAGGGTGGGACACTGAAGCTTTCTTT.

The V call is TRBV2, the J call TRBJ1-5; D not certain. The germline V gene encodes CDR1 SNHLY and CDR2 FYNNEI. The V end was cut by 7 bases, the J end by 2 bases, with 15 bases between. This CDR3 contains 15 residues. The CDR3 spells CASTLLGRGNQPQHF. The CDR3 DNA sequence: TGTGCCAGCACACTTTTAGGACGGGGCAATCAGCCCCAGCATTTT.

The chain uses TRBV10-3 and TRBJ2-7, with D possibly called TRBD1 or TRBD2 (7 bases each). V lost 7 bases and J lost 3, with 13 bases in between. The CDR3 has 13 amino acids. Per the germline V gene, CDR1 is ENHRY and CDR2 is SYGVKD. The CDR3: CAITDREGYEQYF. The CDR3 coding sequence is TGTGCCATCACAGACAGGGAGGGCTACGAGCAGTACTTC.

The chain joins TRBV28 to TRBJ2-7; D is uncertain. The CDR3 totals 10 residues. The ends were cut back, 6 bases at V and 4 bases at J, with 4 bases in the middle. Germline loops: CDR1 MDHEN, CDR2 SYDVKM. CDR3 protein: CASRGYEQYF. Written as DNA, the CDR3 is TGTGCCAGCAGGGGTTACGAGCAGTACTTC.

The gene calls are TRBV2 and TRBJ2-5, with TRBD1 as a possible D gene (6 bases). This CDR3 spans 14 amino acids. Looked up from germline, CDR1 is SNHLY and CDR2 is FYNNEI. Deletions cut 5 bases from V and 1 base from J, with 11 bases between. The CDR3 nucleotides read TGTGCCAGCAGTCTCGGACAGCTCCAAGAGACCCAGTACTTC. Its translation: CASSLGQLQETQYF. The entire variable domain, with the rest obtained from reference TRBV2 and TRBJ2-5, is as follows: EPEVTQTPSHQVTQMGQEVILRCVPISNHLYFYWYRQILGQKVEFLVSFYNNEISEKSEIFDDQFSVERPDGSNFTLKIRSTKLEDSAMYFCASSLGQLQETQYFGPGTRLLVL.